This TCR beta chain appears in the sequencing data of a study of robustness of blood B and T cell sequencing listed by TCRdb under 2018. Background on the whole study: The study aimed to determine how much peripheral blood is needed to reliably characterize an individual's TCRbeta and IgG repertoires. TCRbeta and IgG repertoires were quantified in each of the roughly 11 independently drawn blood samples. As technical replicates, two replicate TCRbeta cDNA libraries were prepared from one shared RNA pool derived from a single 10 ml draw.

The research as a whole found: When technical replicate libraries were compared, under 95% of the top 10,000 TCRbeta clonotypes in one library also turned up in the other. Evidence of cross-contamination, likely caused by batch processing, was seen in one pair of TCRbeta libraries, and the UMI-sequence pairs shared between the two libraries were removed. Coverage of the top 10,000 TCRbeta clonotypes approached saturation when 3 or 4 tubes (roughly 29-45 ml blood) were combined. Overlap of rare TCRbeta clonotypes did not improve with pooling tubes, implying much larger blood volumes would be needed to capture them. Every single 10 ml sample contained the 1,000 most abundant TCRbeta clonotypes from the pooled draws. Because EDTA tubes had to be fractionated immediately, the use of EDTA tubes in multi-site collections was limited. The TCRbeta rarefaction curves did not fully level off, which suggests either under-sequencing or many low-abundance clonotypes.

TCRbeta repertoires were quantified from mRNA rather than genomic DNA, which captures expressed receptors. Leukocytes from the buffy coat were collected into Trizol, and RNA was extracted using the Direct-zol RNA MiniPrep Plus kit with no cell sorting. EDTA blood tubes were spun right away at 4 degrees C to separate plasma, buffy coat and red blood cells. To prepare the library, PCR was applied. Sequenced on an Illumina MiSeq. cDNA was made using SMARTScribe reverse transcriptase and a 5' template-switch oligo that added a universal priming site. The template-switch oligo carried a 12-nucleotide random unique molecular identifier (UMI) that tagged each cDNA molecule. Chain-specific reverse primers targeted TCRbeta transcripts during reverse transcription. Residual template-switch adapters were removed by uracil DNA glycosylase treatment, and cDNA was purified using a Qiagen MinElute kit. The first PCR ran for about 20 cycles with KAPA HiFi HotStart ReadyMix and step-out primers, divided among four 50 microliter reactions. Before further amplification, first-round PCR products were gel-purified. Illumina Nextera adapters were attached in a second approximately 8-cycle PCR, after which libraries were purified and pooled. For each TCRbeta molecule, the UMI barcode was captured by a 50-nucleotide 5' read. In the authors' own workflow: Using the MIGEC toolkit, reads were grouped by UMI into consensus reads. Final reads were produced by merging forward and reverse consensus reads with PEAR. A custom decontamination script removed identical UMI-sequence pairs shared across libraries, treating them as cross-sample contamination. V(D)J assignment and CDR3 extraction were performed with MIGMAP, a wrapper around IgBLAST. TCR clonotypes were defined by identical V gene, J gene and CDR3 amino acid sequence; CDR1 and CDR2 were not sequenced. TCRdb reprocessed the public reads (quality trimming at Q25 with fastp, clone calling with MiXCR) and kept in-frame beta chains. Each record represents a unique CDR3 protein, reported with the most common genes and DNA among its rows. Clone size and V and J calls follow TCRdb, not the original study. For this sample the table gives about 1,500 distinct CDR3 sequences, of which roughly two thirds were detected only once. The ten most abundant clones make up about two fifths of the sample.

Compared with the rest of its sample, this clonotype is hyperexpanded (1% or more). Its antigen is still unknown. Base qualities are missing; no much larger clone stands one base away. Sequences MNHNS (CDR1) and SASEGT (CDR2) are obtained from the germline V gene. V loses 6 bases at its end and J loses 5 bases; junction bases beyond the gene matches: 11. The CDR3 covers 15 residues, taking in both the cysteine and the phenylalanine. The CDR3 DNA has 45 bases and is translated from base 1. Recombination joined TRBV6-1 with TRBJ1-2, and 8 junction bases match TRBD1. Material for sequencing was peripheral blood. The sequence was obtained from a human donor in good health. The DNA sequence reads TGTGCCAGCAGGACAACCTCGCAGGGGGCGTATGGCTACACCTTC. The translation is CASRTTSQGAYGYTF.